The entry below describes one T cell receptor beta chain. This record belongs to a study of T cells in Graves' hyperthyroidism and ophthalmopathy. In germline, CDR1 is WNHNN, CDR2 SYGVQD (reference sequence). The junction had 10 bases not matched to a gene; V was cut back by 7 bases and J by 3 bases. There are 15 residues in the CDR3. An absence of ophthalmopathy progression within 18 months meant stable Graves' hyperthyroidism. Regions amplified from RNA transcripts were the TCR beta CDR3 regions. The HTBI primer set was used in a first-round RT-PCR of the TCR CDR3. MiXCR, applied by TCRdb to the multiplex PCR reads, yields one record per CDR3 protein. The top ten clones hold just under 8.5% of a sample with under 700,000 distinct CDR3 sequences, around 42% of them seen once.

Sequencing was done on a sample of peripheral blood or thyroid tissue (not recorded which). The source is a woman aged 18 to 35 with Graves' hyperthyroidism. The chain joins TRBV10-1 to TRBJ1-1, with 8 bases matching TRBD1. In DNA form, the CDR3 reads TGCGCCAGCACTAAAGGGGGGACAGGCGACACTGAAGCTTTCTTT. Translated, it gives CASTKGGTGDTEAFF.